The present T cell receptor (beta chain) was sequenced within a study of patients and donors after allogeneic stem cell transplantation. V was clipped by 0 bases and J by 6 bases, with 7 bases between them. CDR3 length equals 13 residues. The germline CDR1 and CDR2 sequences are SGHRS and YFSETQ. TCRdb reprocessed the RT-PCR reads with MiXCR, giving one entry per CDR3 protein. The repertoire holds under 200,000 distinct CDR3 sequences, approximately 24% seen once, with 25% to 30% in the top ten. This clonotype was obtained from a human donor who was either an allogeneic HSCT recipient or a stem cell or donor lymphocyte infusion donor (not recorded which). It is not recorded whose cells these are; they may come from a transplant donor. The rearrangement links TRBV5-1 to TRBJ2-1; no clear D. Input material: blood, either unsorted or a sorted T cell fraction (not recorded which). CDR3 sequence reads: CASSLAIVNEQFF. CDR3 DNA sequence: TGCGCCAGCAGCTTGGCCATCGTCAATGAGCAGTTCTTC.